In its sample, the clone carrying this TCR beta chain was seen once. Its specificity is unknown. The method was immunoSEQ multiplex PCR; TCRdb's version includes in-frame clones alone and lacks a portion of them. Of 78,000 or so clones listed, about 90% were seen once; the top ten hold approximately 25%. The CDR3 sequence is 12 residues long. Trimming pared 11 bases from V and 8 bases from J, leaving 18 bases between. Germline CDR1 is SEHNR and CDR2 is FQNEAQ (reference sequence). These data are taken from a study of brain T cells in children with intractable seizures. Overall study results and limits: Pre- and post-surgery blood differed in depth, so pre-surgery absences may be undersampling. Only CDR3 sequence similarity suggested viral specificity, without known HCMV serostatus.

The sequenced cases were selected for having the highest brain T cell transcript signatures. Patients received at least one anti-epileptic drug before surgery. The sequence was obtained from a girl aged 2 to 9 with Rasmussen encephalitis and intractable seizures. The J gene is TRBJ1-1, the V gene TRBV7-9, with D tentatively TRBD1 (6 bases). The source was peripheral blood, collected at surgery. CDR3 amino acids: CAGGTDSLEAFF. CDR3 coding DNA: TGTGCCGGGGGCACGGACTCTTTGGAAGCTTTCTTT.